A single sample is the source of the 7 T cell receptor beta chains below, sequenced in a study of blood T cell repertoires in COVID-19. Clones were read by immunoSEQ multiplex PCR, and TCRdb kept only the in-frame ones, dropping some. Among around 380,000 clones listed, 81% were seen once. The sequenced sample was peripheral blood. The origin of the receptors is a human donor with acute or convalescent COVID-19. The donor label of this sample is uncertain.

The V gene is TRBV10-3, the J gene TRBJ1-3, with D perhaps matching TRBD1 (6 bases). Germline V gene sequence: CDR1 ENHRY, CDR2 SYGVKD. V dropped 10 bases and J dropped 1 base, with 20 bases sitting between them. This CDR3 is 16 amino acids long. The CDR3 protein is CATRDILGLSGNTIYF. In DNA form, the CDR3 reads TGTGCCACACGGGACATCTTAGGGCTGTCTGGAAACACCATATATTTT.

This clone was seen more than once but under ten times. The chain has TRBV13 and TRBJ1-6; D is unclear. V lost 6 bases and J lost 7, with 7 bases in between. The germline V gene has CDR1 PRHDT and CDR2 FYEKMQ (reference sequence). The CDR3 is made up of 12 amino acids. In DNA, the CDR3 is TGTGCCAGCAGAAGCAGGAATTCACCCCTCCACTTT. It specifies CASRSRNSPLHF.

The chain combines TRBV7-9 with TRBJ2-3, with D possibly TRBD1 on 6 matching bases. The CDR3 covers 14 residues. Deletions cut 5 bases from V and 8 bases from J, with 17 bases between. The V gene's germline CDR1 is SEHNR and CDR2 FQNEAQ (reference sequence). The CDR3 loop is CASSHRRLQGTQYF. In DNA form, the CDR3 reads TGTGCCAGCAGCCATCGCCGCCTACAGGGTACGCAGTATTTT.

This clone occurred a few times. CDR3 protein: CASSLSRGGGPDTQYF. The CDR3 region has the DNA TGCGCCAGCAGCTTGAGCCGCGGGGGCGGCCCAGATACGCAGTATTTT. The V call is TRBV5-1, the J call TRBJ2-3; a possible D gene is TRBD2 (7 bases). Trimming pared 1 base from V and 4 bases from J, leaving 16 bases between. The CDR3 consists of 16 residues. The germline gives CDR1 SGHRS, CDR2 YFSETQ.

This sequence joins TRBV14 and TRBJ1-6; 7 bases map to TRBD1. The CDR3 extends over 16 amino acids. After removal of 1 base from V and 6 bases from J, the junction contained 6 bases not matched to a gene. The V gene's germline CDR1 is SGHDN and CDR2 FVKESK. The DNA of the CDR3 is TGTGCCAGCAGCCAAGTCTCCGGGACAGTTAATTCACCCCTCCACTTT. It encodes CASSQVSGTVNSPLHF.

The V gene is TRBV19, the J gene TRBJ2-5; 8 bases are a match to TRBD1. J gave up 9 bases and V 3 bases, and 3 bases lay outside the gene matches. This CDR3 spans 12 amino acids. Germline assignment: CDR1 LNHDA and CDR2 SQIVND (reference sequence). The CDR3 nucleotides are TGTGCCAGTAGTATGGTACAGGGGGCCCAGTACTTC. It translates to CASSMVQGAQYF.

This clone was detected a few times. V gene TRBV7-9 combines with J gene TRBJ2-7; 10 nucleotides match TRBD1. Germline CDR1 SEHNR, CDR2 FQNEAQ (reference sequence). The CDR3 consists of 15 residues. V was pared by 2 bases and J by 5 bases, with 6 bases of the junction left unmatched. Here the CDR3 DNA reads TGTGCCAGCAGCTTAACGGGACAGGGGCTTAACGAGCAGTACTTC. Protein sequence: CASSLTGQGLNEQYF.